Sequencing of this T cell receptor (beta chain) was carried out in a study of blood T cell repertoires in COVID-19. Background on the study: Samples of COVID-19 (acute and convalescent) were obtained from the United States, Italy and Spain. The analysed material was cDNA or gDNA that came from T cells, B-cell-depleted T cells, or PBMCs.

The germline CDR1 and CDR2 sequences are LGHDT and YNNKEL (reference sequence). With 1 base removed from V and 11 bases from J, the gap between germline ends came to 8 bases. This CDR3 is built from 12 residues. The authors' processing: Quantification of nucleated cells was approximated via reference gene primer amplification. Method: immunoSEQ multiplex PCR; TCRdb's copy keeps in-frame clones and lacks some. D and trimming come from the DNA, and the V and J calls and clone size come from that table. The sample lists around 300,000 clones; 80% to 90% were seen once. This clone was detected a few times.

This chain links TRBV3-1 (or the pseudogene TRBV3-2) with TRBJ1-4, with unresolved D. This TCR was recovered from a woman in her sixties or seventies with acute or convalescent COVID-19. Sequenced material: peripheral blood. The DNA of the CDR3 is TGTGCCAGCAGCCAAGGCGGGGTCAAACTGTTTTTT. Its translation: CASSQGGVKLFF.